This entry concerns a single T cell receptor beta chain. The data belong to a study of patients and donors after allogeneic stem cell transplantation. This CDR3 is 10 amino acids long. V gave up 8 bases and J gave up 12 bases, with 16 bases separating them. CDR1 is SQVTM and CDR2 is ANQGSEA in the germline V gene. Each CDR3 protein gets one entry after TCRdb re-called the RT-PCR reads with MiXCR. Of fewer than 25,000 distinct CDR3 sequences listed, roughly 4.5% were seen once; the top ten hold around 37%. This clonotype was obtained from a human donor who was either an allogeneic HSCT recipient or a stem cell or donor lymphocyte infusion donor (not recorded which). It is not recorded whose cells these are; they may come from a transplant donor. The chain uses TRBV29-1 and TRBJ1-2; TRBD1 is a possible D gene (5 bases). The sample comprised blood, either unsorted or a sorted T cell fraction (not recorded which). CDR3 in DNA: TGCAGCTTTGGGGCAGCCGGGGACACCTTC. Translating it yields CSFGAAGDTF.